The rows below give T cell receptor beta chains drawn from one sample of a study of OX40 agonist ivuxolimab in advanced cancers. Using immunoSEQ multiplex PCR, the repertoire was profiled, and TCRdb retains in-frame clones only, with some absent. In the table there are approximately 130,000 clones, just over 90% of which are singletons. The source was CD4+ or CD8+ T cells sorted from blood, collected in a trial of the OX40 agonist ivuxolimab. All receptors come from an adult with an advanced solid tumor such as melanoma, head and neck, liver or kidney cancer. Both conserved end residues are part of each CDR3. Each record gives: J gene, V gene, D gene, CDR3 protein. The D gene is left open where the match is weak.

>TRBJ2-3|TRBV19|TRBD2
CASSWQREGTDTQYF
>.|TRBV5-1|TRBD2
CASSPKGAGLAGDEQYF
>TRBJ2-7|TRBV19|TRBD1
CASSWTGGGYEQYF
>TRBJ1-4|TRBV7-8|.
CASTGWRGENEKLFF
>TRBJ2-7|TRBV5-1|TRBD1
CASRIGQGAVYEQYF
>TRBJ2-3|TRBV4-1|.
CASSQGPGTTIGGDEDTQYF
>TRBJ2-2|TRBV7-3|.
CASSIQQGRELFF
>TRBJ2-7|TRBV28|.
CASSRVKGEQYF
>TRBJ1-1|TRBV15|.
CATSRKPPGMKAFF
>TRBJ2-1|TRBV7-9|.
CASSSQSNRVNEQFF
>TRBJ1-1|TRBV6-5|.
CASSYIRGLNTEAFF
>TRBJ1-4|TRBV7-8|.
CASSPPGGTNEKLFF
>TRBJ1-2|TRBV28|.
CASSSATGNYGYTF
>TRBJ2-5|TRBV14|.
CASSPLRSGSGGETQYF
>TRBJ1-2|TRBV4-2|.
CASSQEPHKNYGYTF
>TRBJ2-7|TRBV9|TRBD2
CASSVSGGRAHEQYF
>TRBJ2-7|TRBV11-2|.
CASSARTGVYEQYF
>TRBJ2-7|TRBV6-1|TRBD1
CASRNSRGQTYEQYF
>TRBJ1-3|TRBV11-2|.
CASSPGTPGRLIYF
>TRBJ1-4|TRBV28|TRBD1
CATEGQGSEKLFF
>TRBJ2-7|TRBV28|TRBD1
CASGGTGPSPNRF
>TRBJ2-3|TRBV10-3|TRBD2
CAISDRAGGSTDTQYF
>TRBJ2-1|TRBV10-2|TRBD2
CASSGLAAYNEQFF
>TRBJ2-1|TRBV19|TRBD2
CASSIWGGRGNEQFF
>TRBJ1-1|TRBV2|.
CASSGVVNTEAFF
>TRBJ2-1|TRBV6-1|.
CASIGLINEQFF
>TRBJ2-2|TRBV28|TRBD2
CASSFRLAHNTGELFF
>TRBJ2-3|TRBV28|.
CAASSTDTQYF
>TRBJ2-1|TRBV5-1|TRBD2
CASSLALKGTTGWDEQFF
>TRBJ1-5|TRBV2|TRBD1
CASTRGTGGNQPQHF
>TRBJ1-2|TRBV6-5|.
CASSYEGVQNGYTF
>TRBJ1-6|TRBV10-2|.
CASSEAGGDSPLHF
>TRBJ2-1|TRBV28|.
CASSGRDRPSHEQFF
>TRBJ2-7|TRBV29-1|.
CSDYIPPGEQYF
>.|TRBV9|.
CASSASVHSSPPDEQYF
>TRBJ2-1|TRBV27|TRBD2
CASSNLGLAGGRNEQFF
>TRBJ1-4|TRBV7-9|.
CASSFPLRGEDEKLFF
>TRBJ1-2|TRBV29-1|.
CSVEDRPRLYGYTF
>TRBJ1-1|TRBV7-9|.
CASSLVNTEAFF
>TRBJ2-1|TRBV30|.
CAWSRLGPGEQFF
>TRBJ2-7|TRBV28|.
CASSNSYEQYF